This T cell receptor (beta chain) is drawn from a study of graft-versus-host responses after intestinal transplantation. Clones were read by immunoSEQ multiplex PCR, and TCRdb kept only the in-frame ones, dropping some. The sample records 90,000 to 95,000 clones, 91% being singletons. Turning to this clone: Its antigen remains unknown.

V was pared by 5 bases and J by 5 bases, with 16 bases between. In germline, CDR1 is GTSNPN, CDR2 SVGIG (reference sequence). The CDR3 totals 14 residues. The source is a human donor who received an intestinal transplant. The sequenced sample was unstimulated CD8+ T cells sorted from spleen or lymph node cells, obtained before intestinal transplant. The chain recombines TRBV30 with TRBJ2-1; D perhaps matches TRBD2 (6 bases). This chain's CDR3 is CAWGRLGSDNEQFF. The CDR3 DNA sequence: TGTGCCTGGGGACGCCTCGGGAGCGACAATGAGCAGTTCTTC.